This is a list of T cell receptor beta chains from one sample in a study of vaccination effects on CD4 cells after COVID-19. Only in-frame clones appear in the TCRdb table, and some are missing; sequencing was by immunoSEQ multiplex PCR. The profile shows fewer than 90,000 clones, over 65% of them singletons. These receptors have no known antigen. The sequencing here drew on CD4+ T cells from PBMCs cultured with HIV peptides, taken before COVID-19 vaccination. The receptors shown here come from a human donor who had a prior SARS-CoV-2 infection. CDR3s include the opening cysteine and the closing phenylalanine or tryptophan. A D gene is named only where the DNA matches it firmly. Part of the rows lack a size; the others show once, few, many or a class for expanded clones.

V gene	J gene	clone size	D gene	CDR3 DNA	CDR3 protein
TRBV27	TRBJ1-2	.	.	TGTGCCAGCAGTCCAATGGTCCCTCGGGACTATGGCTACACCTTC	CASSPMVPRDYGYTF
TRBV19	TRBJ1-6	.	.	TGTGCCAGTAGGCAGGGTGGTGGGAATAATTCACCCCTCCACTTT	CASRQGGGNNSPLHF
TRBV6-5	TRBJ2-7	.	.	TGTGCCAGCATGGGTCTAGTCCCCCCCTACGAGCAGTACTTC	CASMGLVPPYEQYF
TRBV5-4	TRBJ2-3	.	.	TGTGCCAGCAGCTTGGATTCAGATACGCAGTATTTT	CASSLDSDTQYF
TRBV3-1/TRBV3-2	TRBJ1-6	.	.	TGTGCCAGCAGCCAAGGAGCCGGGGCCAATTCACCCCTCCACTTT	CASSQGAGANSPLHF
TRBV6-5	TRBJ1-2	.	TRBD1	TGTGCCAGCAGACCCGGACAGGACTATGGCTACACCTTC	CASRPGQDYGYTF
TRBV5-4	TRBJ1-6	.	TRBD1	TGTGCCAGCAGCTTGGAGGGGGCGTCATATAATTCACCCCTCCACTTT	CASSLEGASYNSPLHF
TRBV5-4	TRBJ2-5	.	.	TGTGCCAGCAGCTTGGGGGACTTGAAAGAGACCCAGTACTTC	CASSLGDLKETQYF
TRBV3-1/TRBV3-2	TRBJ1-2	.	.	TGTGCCAGCAGCCAAGAGATGAGCTATGGCTACACCTTC	CASSQEMSYGYTF
TRBV5-1	TRBJ2-3	.	.	TGCGCCAGCAGCCCGAATTCGGGCACAGATACGCAGTATTTT	CASSPNSGTDTQYF
TRBV7-2	TRBJ2-5	.	.	TGTGCCAGCAAGCAGGGGGGCCCCCAAGAGACCCAGTACTTC	CASKQGGPQETQYF
TRBV7-3	TRBJ2-1	.	TRBD2	TGTGCCAGCAGTGTAACCGCGACTAGCGTTTATGAGCAGTTCTTC	CASSVTATSVYEQFF
TRBV2	TRBJ2-2	few	.	TGTGCCAGCAGGGTCGCCGGGGAGCTGTTTTTT	CASRVAGELFF
TRBV10-3	TRBJ2-1	.	.	TGTGCCATCGGCCCCGAGGGACTTGCGGGTAATGAGCAGTTCTTC	CAIGPEGLAGNEQFF
TRBV5-6	TRBJ1-2	.	.	TGTGCCAGCAGCTTGGGTCAGAACTATGGCTACACCTTC	CASSLGQNYGYTF
TRBV5-1	TRBJ1-2	.	TRBD1	TGCGCCAGCAGCTTGCCACAGGGGGCAGGTGGCTACACCTTC	CASSLPQGAGGYTF
TRBV11-3	TRBJ1-1	.	TRBD1	TGTGCCAGCAGCCTGGACAGGGTAGACACTGAAGCTTTCTTT	CASSLDRVDTEAFF
TRBV20-1	TRBJ2-3	.	.	TGCAGTGCTGCCCCGACCTATACGCAGTATTTT	CSAAPTYTQYF
TRBV6-5	TRBJ2-1	few	.	TGTGCCAGCAGTTACTCGGGAAACAATGAGCAGTTCTTC	CASSYSGNNEQFF
TRBV5-4	TRBJ1-6	few	TRBD1	TGTGCCAGCAGCTTGGTTCAGGGGGGGAATAATTCACCCCTCCACTTT	CASSLVQGGNNSPLHF
TRBV30	TRBJ1-5	once	TRBD1	TGTGCCTGGAGTGTACGGTGGCCAGGGGGCGGGAATCAGCCCCAGCATTTT	CAWSVRWPGGGNQPQHF
TRBV7-3	TRBJ2-3	.	.	TGTGCCAGCGGAACAGATAGCACAGATACGCAGTATTTT	CASGTDSTDTQYF
TRBV6-5	TRBJ1-1	once	TRBD1	TGTGCCACTCCCGGGACAGGGTACGGTATAAATGAAGCTTTCTTT	CATPGTGYGINEAFF
TRBV9	TRBJ2-7	.	TRBD2	TGTGCCAGCAGCGCTGACGGGAGGTACGAGCAGTACTTC	CASSADGRYEQYF
TRBV15	TRBJ2-7	.	TRBD1	TGTGCCACCAGCAGACTCGGGACAGGCTCCTACGAGCAGTACTTC	CATSRLGTGSYEQYF
TRBV12-5	TRBJ2-1	.	TRBD2	TGTGCTAGTGGTTTGGTCACCCTGTTAGCGGGGGGGCTCAATGAGCAGTTCTTC	CASGLVTLLAGGLNEQFF
TRBV6-5	TRBJ1-6	.	.	TGTGCCAGCACCCCGGACGGGAGGTATAATTCACCCCTCCACTTT	CASTPDGRYNSPLHF
TRBV2	TRBJ1-2	.	TRBD1	TGTGCCAGCAGGAGGGGACAGAGCGAATATGGCTACACCTTC	CASRRGQSEYGYTF
TRBV12-3/TRBV12-4	TRBJ1-1	once	.	TGTGCCAGCAGTTTAGGGAACACTGAAGCTTTCTTT	CASSLGNTEAFF
TRBV4-1	TRBJ2-7	.	TRBD1	TGCGCCAGCAGCCGTGACAGGGGTTCCTACGAGCAGTACTTC	CASSRDRGSYEQYF
TRBV20-1	TRBJ1-1	.	.	TGCAGTGCTAGAGAGGGAGTCATAGCTTTCTTT	CSAREGVIAFF
TRBV7-9	TRBJ2-5	.	TRBD2	TGTGCCAGCAGCTTTAGCGGGGGTATCCAAGAGACCCAGTACTTC	CASSFSGGIQETQYF
TRBV7-9	TRBJ2-3	.	.	TGTGCCAGCAGCTATCAAGTTGGCACGCAGTATTTT	CASSYQVGTQYF
TRBV2	TRBJ2-1	once	.	TGTGCCAGCAGTGTGCGGGGACCGGCTGGTGAGCAGTTCTTC	CASSVRGPAGEQFF
TRBV5-8	TRBJ1-1	.	.	TGTGCCAGCAGCCCCCGTAGGGGAGCTTTCTTT	CASSPRRGAFF
TRBV6-6	TRBJ2-7	.	TRBD1	TGTGCCAGCACCGTAGACAGGGTCCGCTCCTACGAGCAGTACTTC	CASTVDRVRSYEQYF
TRBV7-2	TRBJ1-2	.	.	TGTGCCAGCAGCTTAGAAAACTATGGCTACACCTTC	CASSLENYGYTF
TRBV25-1	TRBJ1-3	.	.	TGTGCCAGCATCAGCTCTGGAAACACCATATATTTT	CASISSGNTIYF
TRBV4-1	TRBJ2-1	.	TRBD2	TGCGCCAGCAGCCGGATAGCGGGGAAGCAGTTCTTC	CASSRIAGKQFF
TRBV28	TRBJ2-7	.	TRBD1	TGTGCCAGCAGGGGGTGGGGGGACAGGGTGGGGTACGAGCAGTACTTC	CASRGWGDRVGYEQYF
TRBV27	TRBJ2-5	.	.	TGTGCCAGCAGCAAACAGGGAGAAGAGACCCAGTACTTC	CASSKQGEETQYF
TRBV28	TRBJ1-2	.	TRBD1	TGTGCCAGCACCCTGACAGGGGGAAACTATGGCTACACCTTC	CASTLTGGNYGYTF
TRBV7-8	TRBJ1-4	once	TRBD1	TGTGCCAGCAGCCCCGAAGACTGGACAGGGGGCCGGGAAAAACTGTTTTTT	CASSPEDWTGGREKLFF
TRBV4-3	TRBJ2-7	.	TRBD2	TGCGCCAGCAGCCAAACGAATCGCGGCGGGAGCTACGAGCAGTACTTC	CASSQTNRGGSYEQYF
TRBV15	TRBJ2-5	.	TRBD2	TGTGCCACCAGCAGAGTAGCGGGAGAAGAGACCCAGTACTTC	CATSRVAGEETQYF
TRBV14	TRBJ1-6	.	.	TGTGCCAGCAGCCAAGGGGTAGCGCCCCTCCACTTT	CASSQGVAPLHF
TRBV9	TRBJ1-3	.	.	TGTGCCAGCAGCGACCAGTCCACGGGAAACACCATATATTTT	CASSDQSTGNTIYF